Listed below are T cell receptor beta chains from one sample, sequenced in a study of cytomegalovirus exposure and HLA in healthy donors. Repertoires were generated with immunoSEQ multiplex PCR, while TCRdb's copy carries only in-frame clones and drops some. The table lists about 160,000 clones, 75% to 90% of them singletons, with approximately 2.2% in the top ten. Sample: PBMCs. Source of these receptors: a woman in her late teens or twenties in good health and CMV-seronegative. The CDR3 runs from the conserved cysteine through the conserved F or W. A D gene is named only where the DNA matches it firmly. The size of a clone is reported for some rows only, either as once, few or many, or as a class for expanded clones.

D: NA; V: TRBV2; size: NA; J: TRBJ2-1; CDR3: CASSGDTSSYNEQFF; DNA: TGTGCCAGCAGTGGGGACACGAGCTCCTACAATGAGCAGTTCTTC
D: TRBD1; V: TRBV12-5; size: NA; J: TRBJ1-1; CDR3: CASAPLRQGISEAFF; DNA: TGTGCTAGTGCCCCCTTGAGACAGGGGATATCGGAAGCTTTCTTT
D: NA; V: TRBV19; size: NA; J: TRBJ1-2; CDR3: CASSYVQSRGDYGYTF; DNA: TGTGCCAGTAGTTATGTCCAGAGTCGTGGAGACTATGGCTACACCTTC
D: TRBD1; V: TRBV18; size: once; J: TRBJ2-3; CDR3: CASSPVLGQESSTDTQYF; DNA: TGTGCCAGCTCACCAGTGCTAGGACAGGAATCCAGCACAGATACGCAGTATTTT
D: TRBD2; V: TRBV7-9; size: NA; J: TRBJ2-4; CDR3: CASSPLAGDNIQYF; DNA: TGTGCCAGCAGCCCACTAGCGGGAGACAACATTCAGTACTTC
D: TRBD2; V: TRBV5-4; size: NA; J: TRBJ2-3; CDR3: CASSAGGGTDTQYF; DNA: TGTGCCAGCAGCGCGGGGGGCGGCACAGATACGCAGTATTTT
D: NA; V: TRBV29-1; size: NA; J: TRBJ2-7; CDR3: CSVADRDNSYEQYF; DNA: TGCAGCGTTGCTGACCGGGACAACTCCTACGAGCAGTACTTC
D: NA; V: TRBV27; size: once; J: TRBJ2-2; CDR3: CASSTYTGELFF; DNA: TGTGCCAGCAGCACTTACACCGGGGAGCTGTTTTTT
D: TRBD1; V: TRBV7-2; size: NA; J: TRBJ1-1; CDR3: CASSPTGLNTEAFF; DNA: TGTGCCAGCAGCCCGACAGGGTTGAACACTGAAGCTTTCTTT
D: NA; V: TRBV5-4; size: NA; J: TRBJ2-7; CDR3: CASSLVPGSGSYEQYF; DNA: TGTGCCAGCAGCTTGGTGCCAGGTTCAGGCTCCTACGAGCAGTACTTC
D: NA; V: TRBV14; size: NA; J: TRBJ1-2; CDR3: CASSLPGSGGYTF; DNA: TGTGCCAGCAGCCTTCCGGGGTCCGGGGGCTACACCTTC
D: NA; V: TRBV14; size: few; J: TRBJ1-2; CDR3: CASSHASSSGGYTF; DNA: TGTGCCAGCAGCCACGCCTCATCAAGCGGTGGCTACACCTTC
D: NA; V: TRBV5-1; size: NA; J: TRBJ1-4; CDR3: CASSELNEKLFF; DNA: TGCGCCAGCAGCGAGCTGAATGAAAAACTGTTTTTT
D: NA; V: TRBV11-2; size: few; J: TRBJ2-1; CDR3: CASSLDRTMAFF; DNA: TGTGCCAGCAGCTTAGATCGGACTATGGCGTTCTTC
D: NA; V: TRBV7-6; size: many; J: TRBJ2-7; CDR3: CASSSGLVSYEQYF; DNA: TGTGCCAGCAGCTCAGGGCTTGTCTCCTACGAGCAGTACTTC
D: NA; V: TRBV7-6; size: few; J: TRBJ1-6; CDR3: CASSLQGGTDSPLHF; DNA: TGTGCCAGCAGCTTACAAGGGGGAACCGATTCACCCCTCCACTTT
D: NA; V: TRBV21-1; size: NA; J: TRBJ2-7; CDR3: CASSKVGDIYSYEQYF; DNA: TGTGCCAGCAGCAAAGTAGGGGACATATACTCCTACGAGCAGTACTTC
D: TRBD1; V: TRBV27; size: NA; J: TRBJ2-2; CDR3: CASSPNTKTGTGVNTGELFF; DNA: TGTGCCAGCAGTCCAAACACAAAAACCGGGACAGGGGTGAACACCGGGGAGCTGTTTTTT
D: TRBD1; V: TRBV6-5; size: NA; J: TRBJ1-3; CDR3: CASETRTGGNTIYF; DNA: TGTGCCAGCGAGACGCGGACAGGGGGAAACACCATATATTTT
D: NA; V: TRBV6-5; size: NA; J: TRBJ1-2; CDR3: CASSTRTAYGYTF; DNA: TGTGCCAGCAGTACCCGGACAGCCTATGGCTACACCTTC
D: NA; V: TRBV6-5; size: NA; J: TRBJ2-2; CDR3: CASSYSIGGPGELFF; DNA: TGTGCCAGCAGTTACTCGATCGGGGGGCCCGGGGAGCTGTTTTTT
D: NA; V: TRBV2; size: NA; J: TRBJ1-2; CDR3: CASSEIVATNYGYTF; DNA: TGTGCCAGCAGTGAGATAGTCGCGACTAACTATGGCTACACCTTC
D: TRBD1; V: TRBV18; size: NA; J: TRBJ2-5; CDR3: CASSRPGRERQGASETQYF; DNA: TGTGCCAGCTCACGCCCGGGTAGGGAGCGACAGGGGGCATCAGAGACCCAGTACTTC
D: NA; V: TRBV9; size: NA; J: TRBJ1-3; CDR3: CASSAADSSGNTIYF; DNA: TGTGCCAGCAGCGCGGCGGACAGCTCTGGAAACACCATATATTTT
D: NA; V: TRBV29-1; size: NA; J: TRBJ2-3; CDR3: CSVEGHSTDTQYF; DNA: TGCAGCGTTGAAGGGCATTCCACAGATACGCAGTATTTT
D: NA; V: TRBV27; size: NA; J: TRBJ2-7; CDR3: CASSLLESYEQYF; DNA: TGTGCCAGCAGTCTCCTAGAGTCCTACGAGCAGTACTTC
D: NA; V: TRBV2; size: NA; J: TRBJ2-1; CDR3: CASSPRPEGEQFF; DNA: TGTGCCAGCAGTCCCCGGCCGGAGGGTGAGCAGTTCTTC
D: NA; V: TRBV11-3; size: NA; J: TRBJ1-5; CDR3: CASSLDCPQVLYSNQPQHF; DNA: TGTGCCAGCAGCTTAGATTGCCCCCAGGTCCTATATAGCAATCAGCCCCAGCATTTT
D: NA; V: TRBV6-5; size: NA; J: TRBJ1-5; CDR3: CASSSVSGSRIQPQHF; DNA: TGTGCCAGCAGTTCAGTATCAGGGTCTCGGATTCAGCCCCAGCATTTT
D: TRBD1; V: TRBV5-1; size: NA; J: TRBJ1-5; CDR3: CASSPSGTAGGQPQHF; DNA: TGCGCCAGCAGCCCCTCCGGGACAGCGGGAGGTCAGCCCCAGCATTTT
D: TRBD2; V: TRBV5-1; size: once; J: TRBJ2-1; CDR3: CASSLGVTSGLDNEQFF; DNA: TGCGCCAGCAGCTTGGGGGTGACTAGCGGACTGGACAATGAGCAGTTCTTC
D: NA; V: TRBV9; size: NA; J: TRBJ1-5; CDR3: CASSVDQGNQPQHF; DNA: TGTGCCAGCAGCGTAGACCAGGGCAATCAGCCCCAGCATTTT
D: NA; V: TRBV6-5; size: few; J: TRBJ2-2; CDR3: CASSYSTRAGELFF; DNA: TGTGCCAGCAGTTACTCGACGAGGGCCGGGGAGCTGTTTTTT
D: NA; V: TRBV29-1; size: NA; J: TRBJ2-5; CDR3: CSVDRQQPGVQETQYF; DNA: TGCAGCGTTGATCGTCAACAGCCAGGGGTCCAAGAGACCCAGTACTTC
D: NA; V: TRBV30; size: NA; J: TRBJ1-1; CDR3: CAWSGLTEHTEAFF; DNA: TGTGCCTGGAGTGGATTGACAGAGCACACTGAAGCTTTCTTT